This T cell receptor beta chain was observed in a study of cytomegalovirus exposure and HLA in healthy donors (dated by TCRdb to the late 2010s). General notes on the study: An earlier analysis of 587 of the donors reported 276 Gb of sequence data and 90 million to 120 million unique TCR beta sequences obtained from roughly 170 million T cells. Because of strong linkage in the cohort, roughly five DR-DQ haplotypes were treated as single units for association and clustering. The later analysis used no new phenotypic data to find candidate immune exposures, relying instead on TCR beta sequences and their occurrence across donors. About 330 gigabases of sequencing data and 70 million to 100 million unique TCR sequences made up an early release that covered several hundred HLA-typed donors. The study aimed to test whether signatures of past pathogen exposure could be identified by cataloging public T cell receptors. Across 398 genotyped donors of the cohort, an average of about 220,000 unique TCR beta nucleotide sequences per donor were sequenced, and around 19% of those sequences were non-productive. A later analysis re-analyzed previously published TCR beta repertoires from several hundred donors and added high-resolution HLA genotyping to study TCR occurrence patterns. Typing coverage differed by locus: A, B, C, DRB1 and DQB1 were typed in roughly 620-640 donors, DQA1 in 522, DPA1 in some 610, and DPB1 in around 440. HLA typing included class I and class II loci at four-digit resolution. A later genetic analysis used genome-wide SNP genotypes for about 60% of the 666 donors, treating that subset as a discovery cohort. Among the roughly 390 genotyped donors, around 81% belonged to the genetic ancestry cluster associated with self-reported Caucasian donors. Every discovery cohort repertoire had been produced on one sequencing platform. An earlier analysis of about 600 of the donors used high-throughput TCR beta sequencing to judge whether each TCR beta V gene segment behaved as functional or pseudogenic. A separate validation cohort of over a hundred different subjects was used in addition to the roughly 640-subject first cohort. The T cell repertoires of 700 or so subjects were profiled by immunosequencing and related to cytomegalovirus serostatus. Donor age, sex, ethnicity and CMV serostatus were compiled together with the repertoire data. To predict cytomegalovirus infection status, the study brought together high-throughput TCR immunosequencing, statistical association of individual TCRs with disease status, and machine learning. Broad study findings and their caveats: Across donors, most TCR sequences were observed very rarely, whereas some public TCRs were present in many individuals. Correlated functional status among segregating V segments might be attributable to linkage disequilibrium, but an unknown experimental factor could not be ruled out. A later genetic analysis reported fewer N-insertions in productive TCRs among donors in an Asian-associated ancestry cluster than the approximately 700-donor mean. The study listed 164 TCR beta chains as associated with cytomegalovirus. Immune exposure information for the cohort was limited to CMV serostatus. A later analysis found that TCR association rates varied across HLA loci, with DRB1 alleles showing the most associated TCRs and HLA-C alleles the fewest. In a later analysis, most CMV-associated TCR beta chains were found to appear HLA-restricted, with HLA associations seemingly driven largely by CMV exposure. The authors suggested that the approach could potentially be extended to other disease states and immunological phenotypes. Specific HLA alleles were associated with roughly 16,000 TCR beta sequences at a false discovery rate of 0.05 in a later analysis. Assigning TCR associations to individual alleles was difficult when HLA alleles, especially DR and DQ, strongly co-occurred. Cytomegalovirus status was reported to be diagnosed by the classifier with high specificity and sensitivity in both the original and validation cohorts. Only TCR beta chains were sequenced in this cohort, and the absence of alpha or paired-chain data limited detectable features. The earlier analysis of about 600 of the donors excluded over 15 rarely observed V segments, including chromosome 9 orphons, because counts were too low. A later analysis reported that several top co-occurrence clusters appeared linked to parvovirus B19, influenza, CMV and Epstein-Barr virus. A further reported finding was that TCR beta sequences accurately predicted the HLA-A and HLA-B alleles for most subjects in the first cohort. A later genetic analysis associated a missense DCLRE1C variant with V-gene and J-gene trimming of TCR beta chains, and an independent cohort replicated the association. Three of the identified cytomegalovirus-associated TCR beta chains were confirmed in vitro to be specific for cytomegalovirus antigens. Because HLA typing was missing for some donors at each locus, association tests included only the typed subset. A cluster of highly shared sequence variants was judged likely to represent a technical artifact of the sequencing pipeline. In an earlier analysis of approximately 590 of the donors, most TCR beta V segments appeared in productive rearrangements about 87% or about 30% of the time, broadly matching IMGT annotations. In a later analysis, HLA-associated TCR beta chains showed more clonal expansion and lower generation probabilities than non-associated chains that were equally common. Sequencing depth was assumed to be roughly uniform across donors in the presence/absence analyses, though that assumption may not hold.

Library construction relied on the immunoSEQ multiplex PCR assay. For the multiplex PCR, a mixture combining 60 forward primers for TCR Vbeta segments and 13 reverse primers for TCR Jbeta segments was used. The CDR3 region of rearranged TCR beta genes was amplified from genomic DNA with a multiplex PCR assay. The Illumina HiSeq System was used to sequence the amplified TCR beta libraries as 87-base-pair reads. The authors processed their data as follows. Across the 640 or so repertoires, a later analysis counted around 80 million unique TCR beta chains, approximately 12 million of which were shared by at least two donors. Raw reads were error-corrected and collapsed into unique sequences with a nearest-neighbor algorithm that merged closely related sequences to remove PCR and sequencing errors. Alignment of CDR3 sequences to IMGT reference sequences was used to assign V, D and J gene segments. For a sequence to be retained, a match of at least six nucleotides was required to both a V gene segment and a J gene segment. Rearrangements were classified as productive when the CDR3 lacked stop codons and remained in frame with V and J, and all other rearrangements were classified as non-productive. Following IMGT convention, CDR3 was defined as the stretch from the second conserved V-encoded cysteine to the conserved J-encoded phenylalanine. In an earlier analysis of some 550 of the donors, sequences lacking an unambiguous match to a single V gene segment were excluded. In an earlier analysis of a few hundred of the donors, V segments were called functional above 56.7% productive rearrangements and were called segregating when the between-donor standard deviation exceeded 5%. A statistical classification framework was built for diagnosing cytomegalovirus status from the catalog of TCR beta chain sequences. A later analysis assigned V and J genes by comparing TCR nucleotide sequences with IMGT/GENE-DB human TR gene sequences. A later analysis assigned CDR3 sequences and most-parsimonious VDJ recombination scenarios with the TCRdist pipeline. In a later analysis, each TCR beta chain was defined by its CDR3 amino acid sequence together with its V-gene family, and reads lacking a unique V-gene family were excluded. As a way to deal with suspected cross-contamination and a sequencing artifact, a later analysis dropped hundreds of nucleotide sequences that were highly shared and had low generation probability. For each public chain, a later analysis derived a clonal expansion index from normalized ranks of inferred template counts within each repertoire. In a later analysis, generation probabilities were computed using a VDJ recombination model fitted to out-of-frame rearrangements, and the results were checked against IGoR. A later analysis scored TCR-TCR, TCR-HLA and TCR-CMV co-occurrence with hypergeometric tests, applying a repertoire-size bias correction to TCR pairs. In a later analysis, false discovery rates were estimated by permuting HLA or CMV assignments 20 times. A later analysis grouped co-occurring TCRs with DBSCAN, adding TCRdist sequence similarity when clustering within HLA-allele-positive subsets. Repertoires with fewer than 30,000 or more than 120,000 public chains, plus five repertoires with anomalous nucleotide sharing, were excluded from co-occurrence clustering. TCRdb took this table from immuneACCESS and kept in-frame rearrangements with V and J called. Such tables lack part of the clones; where checked against another copy, unresolved V genes explain under half of the gap, and the rest is unexplained. Clone size and V and J calls were adopted from that table, with D and trimming inferred from the DNA. Across this sample there are 200,000 or so clones, with approximately 88% seen only once. Clones ranked in the top ten supply 0.25% to 0.3% of the sample.

About this clone: Its binding antigen is unknown. Per-nucleotide qualities are absent, and no much larger clonotype sits a single base away.

The cohort was made up of under 800 healthy bone marrow donors. All cohort members were sampled while nominally healthy, although unrecorded immune exposures were likely present. The donor was CMV seronegative and belonged to the group of more than 300 seronegative cohort members. A peripheral blood sample was provided by each donor, and peripheral blood mononuclear cells were used for TCR beta sequencing. Genomic DNA extraction from the blood cell samples was performed with the Qiagen DNeasy Blood Extraction Kit. The sample consisted of PBMCs. The clonotype comes from a boy younger than 18 in good health and CMV-seronegative.

The DNA is TGTGCCAGCAGCCAAGTTAAGAAACTGAGCTCCTACGAGCAGTACTTC. Translated, this is CASSQVKKLSSYEQYF. The rearrangement joined TRBV4-2 to TRBJ2-7; there is no confident call for the D gene. The germline V gene specifies LGHNA as CDR1 and YNFKEQ as CDR2. The trim is 1 base for V and 0 bases for J, with a gap of 13 bases between the germline ends. Including cysteine and phenylalanine, the CDR3 has 16 amino acids. CDR3 DNA is the only sequence kept; it has 48 bases, read in frame from the first base.